These 25 T cell receptor beta chains originate from one sample sequenced in a study of tumor-infiltrating lymphocytes in primary liver carcinoma. Investigators took RNA and DNA out together from 20-30 mg of unsorted bulk tissue. Synthesis of TCR beta cDNA was carried out from 450 to 650 ng total RNA with a constant-region primer. Employing slightly modified ARM-PCR, three nested multiplex PCR rounds were run, and these gave rise to the TCR beta libraries. PCR rounds one and two used TRBV1-TRBV30 forward primers with a C-beta reverse primer for around 9 cycles each. Using its own MiXCR run on the multiplex PCR reads, TCRdb lists one record per CDR3 protein. The sample shows some 32,000 distinct CDR3 sequences, about three quarters of them seen only once. The sequenced sample consisted of liver tumor tissue from sampling region 5. The subset is: tumor region T5, tumor centre. All receptors come from a man in his forties with primary liver carcinoma and hepatitis B virus infection.

This clonotype has just one count. The germline gene is not matched at one end of the junction; a read error may be the cause. The chain is built from TRBV6-6 and TRBJ2-7; no firm D call. The CDR3 covers 14 residues. The germline CDR1 and CDR2 sequences are MNHNY and SVGAGI (reference sequence). CDR3 region: CACSDSGRVYEQYF. The CDR3 DNA reads TGTGCCTGCAGTGATTCAGGTAGGGTCTACGAGCAGTACTTC.

On this clonotype itself: The junction does not match germline at one end; this may be a read error. The V and J genes are TRBV6-2 or TRBV6-3 and TRBJ2-7, with D possibly TRBD2 on 5 matching bases. The CDR3 runs to 19 residues. From germline, CDR1 is MNHEY and CDR2 SVGEGT. CDR3 nucleotide sequence: TGTGCCAGCAGTTGCTCGATCGAAGGTAGCGAGATGGGCTCCTACGAGCGGTACTTC. Protein sequence: CASSCSIEGSEMGSYERYF.

Note on this clonotype: The CDR3 does not close with the conserved phenylalanine or tryptophan, likely indicating a read error. It is unclear where the CDR3 begins or ends on the DNA, so no DNA is shown, and the CDR3 is as TCRdb lists it. The chain links TRBV6-5 to TRBJ2-6. The V gene's germline CDR1 is MNHEY and CDR2 SVGAGI. The CDR3 is 14 residues long, counting both termini. The CDR3 sequence is CASSSVAGANVLTL.

The table lists this clonotype with a few counts. With a much larger clone just one base away, this may be a read error. The CDR3, as DNA: TGCGCCAGCAGCGGCTCGTCCTCTGGCCCCTACACCGGGGAGCTGTTTTTT. Protein product: CASSGSSSGPYTGELFF. J is TRBJ2-2 and V is TRBV5-1, with D uncertain. The V end lost 4 bases, the J end lost 3 bases, and 19 bases lay between the germline ends. Germline V gives CDR1 SGHRS, CDR2 YFSETQ. CDR3 length: 17 amino acids.

This clonotype is labeled as medium-sized. This chain links TRBV11-2 with TRBJ2-3, with 8 bases that match TRBD2. The CDR3 totals 15 residues. CDR1 and CDR2 from the germline V gene are SGHAT and FQNNGV. V dropped 5 bases and J dropped 4; count of bases not matched to a gene: 8. This CDR3 reads CASSTPGGRADTQYF. CDR3 nucleotides: TGTGCCAGCAGCACCCCGGGAGGGCGGGCAGATACGCAGTATTTT.

The V call is TRBV11-2, the J call TRBJ2-7, with D perhaps matching TRBD2 (6 bases). There are 13 residues in the CDR3. Germline V gene lookup returns CDR1 SGHAT and CDR2 FQNNGV. CDR3 loop: CVNSSGGASEQYF. As DNA, the CDR3 is TGTGTCAACAGCTCCGGAGGGGCTAGCGAGCAGTACTTC. The full variable domain, rest sourced from reference TRBV11-2 and TRBJ2-7, is EAGVAQSPRYKIIEKRQSVAFWCNPISGHATLYWYQQILGQGPKLLIQFQNNGVVDDSQLPKDRFSAERLKGVDSTLKIQPAKLEDSAVYLCVNSSGGASEQYFGPGTRLTVT.

On this clonotype: A much more abundant neighbour one base away suggests this may be a read error. The genes are TRBV24-1 and TRBJ2-1; a weak D match, TRBD1 (5 bases). CDR1 and CDR2 from the germline V gene are KGHDR and SFDVKD. V gave up 9 bases and J gave up 3 bases, with 17 bases separating them. This CDR3 comprises 15 residues. CDR3 coding DNA: TGTGCCACCCAGGGTAAGGGTAAGGACTACAATGAGCAGTTCTTC. Its protein is CATQGKGKDYNEQFF.

The chain uses TRBV6-5 and TRBJ2-1; 8 bases agree with TRBD2. Germline CDR1 is MNHEY and CDR2 is SVGAGI. V lost 1 base to trimming and J lost 5 bases; unmatched junction nucleotides: 4. The CDR3 is 15 amino acids. Written as DNA, the CDR3 is TGTGCCAGCAGTTACTTGACTAGCGTTCACAATGAGCAGTTCTTC. This encodes CASSYLTSVHNEQFF.

A word on this clonotype: This may arise from a read error, as a much more abundant clone is one base away. The genes are TRBV20-1 and TRBJ2-3; the match to TRBD2 covers 11 bases. The CDR3 is 16 residues long. The germline V gene encodes CDR1 DFQATT and CDR2 SNEGSKA (reference sequence). The CDR3 loop is CSTRVPLAGVTDTQYF. The CDR3 nucleotides are TGCAGTACTAGAGTGCCACTAGCGGGAGTAACAGATACGCAGTATTTT.

J is TRBJ2-7 and V is TRBV11-2; TRBD2 might be the D (5 bases). The V and J ends lost 11 bases and 1 base respectively, with 21 bases between them. CDR1 SGHAT and CDR2 FQNNGV come from the germline V gene. The CDR3 is made up of 15 amino acids. The CDR3 DNA sequence: TGTGCCGGGAGCGCACCTGACATGGCGTCCTACGAGCAGTACTTC. Amino acids: CAGSAPDMASYEQYF.

Points on this clonotype: Here the CDR3 omits its conserved ending phenylalanine or tryptophan, so a read error is the likely source. This sequence joins TRBV4-2 and TRBJ2-3; TRBD2 agrees at 10 bases. Per germline, CDR1 LGHNA and CDR2 YNFKEQ. The CDR3 contains 18 residues. The CDR3 sequence is CTSSQVALLAGATDRQYS. The CDR3 nucleotides read TGTACCAGCAGCCAAGTGGCGCTTCTAGCGGGAGCGACAGATAGGCAGTATTCT.

The table lists this clonotype with a few counts. An end of the junction does not agree with germline; a read error may underlie this. This chain links TRBV29-1 with TRBJ2-2, with TRBD2 matching 8 bases. This CDR3 has 14 amino acids. Germline V gene sequence: CDR1 SQVTM, CDR2 ANQGSEA. CDR3 nucleotide sequence: TGCAACGTTATACTAGCGGCTAACACCGGGGAGCTGTTTTTT. Translation: CNVILAANTGELFF.

Points on this clonotype: One base away lies a much larger clone, so this may be a sequencing read error. The CDR3 spells CAISLGQQETQYF. CDR3 nucleotides: TGTGCCATCAGCTTAGGCCAGCAAGAGACCCAGTACTTC. J is TRBJ2-5 and V is TRBV7-3; D remains ambiguous. There are 13 residues in the CDR3. The germline V gene encodes CDR1 SGHTA and CDR2 FQGTGA.

This clonotype was picked up one time. The chain recombines TRBV7-2 with TRBJ2-2; D is unclear. The germline CDR1 and CDR2 sequences are SGHTA and FQGNSA. This CDR3 spans 14 amino acids. Trimming removed 5 bases from V and 5 bases from J, with 12 bases in between. In DNA, the CDR3 is TGTGCCAGCAGCCCACTGAGTAGGACCGGGGAGCTGTTTTTT. Translation: CASSPLSRTGELFF.

This clonotype was counted ten times or more. This chain uses TRBV7-9 with TRBJ1-5; D is unclear. The V gene's germline CDR1 is SEHNR and CDR2 FQNEAQ (reference sequence). The CDR3 has 12 residues. Trimming took off 6 bases at V and 3 bases at J, with 6 bases between the two ends. The CDR3 nucleotides read TGTGCCAGCAGTTGGGACAATCAGCCCCAGCATTTT. Translating gives CASSWDNQPQHF.

The V gene is TRBV11-3, the J gene TRBJ2-1; D remains ambiguous. The length of the CDR3 is 13 residues. Trimming removed 1 base at V and 16 bases at J, with 17 bases between. Per germline, CDR1 SGHNT and CDR2 YENEEA. The CDR3 coding sequence is TGTGCCAGCAGCTTAGGACCTGTGAATGAGCGATTCTTC. It encodes CASSLGPVNERFF.

With regard to this clonotype: A much larger clonotype is one base distant, so this may be a read error. A read error is likely, as this CDR3 ends without the conserved phenylalanine or tryptophan. The CDR3 bases are TGTGCCAGCAGTTCGGGGTTATCGCAGTATTTA. This encodes CASSSGLSQYL. The genes are TRBV25-1 and TRBJ2-3; perhaps TRBD2 as D (5 bases). The germline V gene has CDR1 MGHDK and CDR2 SYGVNS. V shed 5 bases and J shed 10 bases, with 10 bases lying between them. The CDR3 has 11 amino acids.

As regards this clonotype: Mismatch with germline at one junction end may stem from a read error. The chain couples TRBV6-2 or TRBV6-3 to TRBJ2-1, with TRBD2 matching 14 bases. Germline V gene data show CDR1 as MNHEY and CDR2 as SVGEGT. The CDR3 sequence is 18 residues long. CDR3 region: CASSYLPGTSGSRDEQFF. The DNA for the CDR3 is TGTGCCAGTAGTTACCTCCCCGGGACTAGCGGGAGTCGGGATGAACAGTTCTTC.

This chain uses TRBV12-3 or TRBV12-4 with TRBJ1-2; D unresolved. This CDR3 is built from 16 residues. Trimming took 6 bases from V and 7 from J, leaving 24 bases between them. CDR3 nucleotide sequence: TGTGCCAGCAGCTGGCGAACCCTTCGGGTGCCCTTTGGCTACACCTTC. Translation gives CASSWRTLRVPFGYTF.

Worth noting for this clonotype: An end of the junction does not agree with germline; a read error may underlie this. The chain employs TRBV11-2 and TRBJ2-2; TRBD2 is a possible D gene (6 bases). The length of the CDR3 is 16 residues. The germline V gene encodes CDR1 SGHAT and CDR2 FQNNGV. The CDR3: CASSLYSGANTWELFF. As DNA, the CDR3 is TGTGCCAGCAGCTTATACTCGGGAGCGAACACTTGGGAGTTGTTTTTT.

To note about this clonotype: As the CDR3 is not closed by the conserved phenylalanine or tryptophan, this likely results from a read error. The gene calls are TRBV29-1 and TRBJ2-5; a possible D gene is TRBD1 (5 bases). Germline V gene data show CDR1 as SQVTM and CDR2 as ANQGSEA. This CDR3 region has 15 residues. The CDR3 is CTVETDMGRGETQYL. For the CDR3, the DNA is TGCACCGTTGAGACCGACATGGGGCGCGGAGAGACCCAGTACCTC.

As regards this clonotype: A much larger clone lies a single base off, so this may be a read error. This chain joins TRBV7-9 and TRBJ1-5; D gene uncertain. The CDR3 sequence is 12 residues long. Germline CDR1 is SEHNR and CDR2 is FQNEAQ (reference sequence). CDR3 residues: CASSDHNQPQRF. CDR3 nucleotides: TGTGCCAGCAGCGACCATAATCAGCCCCAGCGTTTT.

Points on this clonotype: The limits of the CDR3 on the DNA are not certain, so only TCRdb's listed CDR3 is given. The chain couples TRBV12-3 or TRBV12-4 to TRBJ2-7; whether TRBD1, the table's D call, matches the DNA was not checked. The CDR3 comprises 15 residues, both ends counted. The chain's CDR3 is CASSFGQGANYEKYF.

To note about this clonotype: The junction departs from the called germline gene at one end, perhaps through a read error. The genes are TRBV25-1 and TRBJ1-1, with D maybe TRBD1 (6 bases). This CDR3 contains 13 residues. CDR1 and CDR2 from the germline V gene are MGHDK and SYGVNS. The CDR3 sequence: CTSRGQMSTEAFF. CDR3 sequence (DNA): TGTACCAGCAGAGGACAGATGAGCACTGAAGCTTTCTTT. Variable domain in full (rest from reference TRBV25-1 and TRBJ1-1): EADIYQTPRYLVIGTGKKITLECSQTMGHDKMYWYQQDPGMELHLIHYSYGVNSTEKGDLSSESTVSRIRTEHFPLTLESARPSHTSQYLCTSRGQMSTEAFFGQGTRLTVV.

About this clonotype itself: One end of the junction is discordant with germline, which a read error may explain. The J gene is TRBJ2-1, the V gene TRBV4-1, with TRBD1 matching over 8 bases. Germline V gives CDR1 MGHRA, CDR2 YSYEKL. The CDR3 covers 17 residues. CDR3 loop: CASSQGAGRSPYNEQFF. The CDR3 bases are TGCGCCAGTAGCCAGGGGGCAGGGAGGAGCCCCTACAATGAGCAGTTCTTC.